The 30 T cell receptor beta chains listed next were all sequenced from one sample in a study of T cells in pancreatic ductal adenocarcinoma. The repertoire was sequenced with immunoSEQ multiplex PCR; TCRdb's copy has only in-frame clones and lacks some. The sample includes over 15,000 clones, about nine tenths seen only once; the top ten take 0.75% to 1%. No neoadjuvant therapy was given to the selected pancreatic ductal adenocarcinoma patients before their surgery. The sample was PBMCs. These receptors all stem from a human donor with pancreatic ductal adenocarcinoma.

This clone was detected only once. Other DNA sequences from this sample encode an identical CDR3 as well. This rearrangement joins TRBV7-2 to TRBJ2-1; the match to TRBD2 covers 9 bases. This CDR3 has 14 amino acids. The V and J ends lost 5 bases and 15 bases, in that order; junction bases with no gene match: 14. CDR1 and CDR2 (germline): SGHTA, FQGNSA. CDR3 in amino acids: CASSLGETAGGRFF. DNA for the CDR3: TGTGCCAGCAGCCTAGGGGAAACAGCGGGGGGTAGGTTCTTC.

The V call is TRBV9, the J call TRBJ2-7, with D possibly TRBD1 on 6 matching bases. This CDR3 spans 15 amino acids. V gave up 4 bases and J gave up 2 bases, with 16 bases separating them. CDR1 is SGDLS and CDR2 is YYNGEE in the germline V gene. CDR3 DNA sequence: TGTGCCAGCAGCCCCCAGCAGGGGATCACCTACGAGCAGTACTTC. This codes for CASSPQQGITYEQYF.

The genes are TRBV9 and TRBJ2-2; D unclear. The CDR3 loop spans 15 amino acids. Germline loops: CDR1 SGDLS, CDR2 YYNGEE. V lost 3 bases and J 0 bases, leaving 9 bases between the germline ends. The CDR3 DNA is TGTGCCAGCAGCGCTGACACCTCGAACACCGGGGAGCTGTTTTTT. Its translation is CASSADTSNTGELFF.

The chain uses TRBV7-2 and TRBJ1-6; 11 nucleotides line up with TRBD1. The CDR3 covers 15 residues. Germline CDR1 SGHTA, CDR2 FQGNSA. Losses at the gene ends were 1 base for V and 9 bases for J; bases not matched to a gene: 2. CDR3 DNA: TGTGCCAGCAGCTTAGGGACAGGGGGCACTTCACCCCTCCACTTT. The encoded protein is CASSLGTGGTSPLHF.

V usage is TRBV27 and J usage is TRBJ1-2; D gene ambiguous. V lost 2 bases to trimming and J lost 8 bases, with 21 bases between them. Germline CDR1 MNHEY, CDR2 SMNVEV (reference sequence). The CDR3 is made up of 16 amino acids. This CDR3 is CASSLRGPTLPRGYTF. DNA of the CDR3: TGTGCCAGCAGTTTAAGAGGGCCTACACTTCCCCGAGGCTACACCTTC.

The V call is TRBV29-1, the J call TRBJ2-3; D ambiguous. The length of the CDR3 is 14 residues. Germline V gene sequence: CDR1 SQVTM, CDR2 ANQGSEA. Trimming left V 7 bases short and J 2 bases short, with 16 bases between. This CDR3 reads CSASPNWHTDTQYF. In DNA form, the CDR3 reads TGCAGCGCCTCCCCGAATTGGCACACAGATACGCAGTATTTT.

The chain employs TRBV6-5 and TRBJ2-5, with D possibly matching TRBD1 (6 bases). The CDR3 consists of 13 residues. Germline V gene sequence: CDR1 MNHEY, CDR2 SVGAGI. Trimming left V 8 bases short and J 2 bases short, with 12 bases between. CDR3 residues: CASATGSQETQYF. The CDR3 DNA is TGTGCCAGCGCAACAGGGAGTCAAGAGACCCAGTACTTC.

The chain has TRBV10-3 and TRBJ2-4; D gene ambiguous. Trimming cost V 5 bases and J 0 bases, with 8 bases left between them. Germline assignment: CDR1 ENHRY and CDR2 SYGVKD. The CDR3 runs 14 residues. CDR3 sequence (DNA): TGTGCCATCAGTACTACACTAGCCAAAAACATTCAGTACTTC. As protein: CAISTTLAKNIQYF.

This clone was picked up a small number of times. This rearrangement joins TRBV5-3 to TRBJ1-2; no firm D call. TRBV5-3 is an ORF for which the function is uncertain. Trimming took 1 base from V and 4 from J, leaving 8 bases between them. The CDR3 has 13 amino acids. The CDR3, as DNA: TGTGCCAGAAGCTTGAGGAGTATCTATGGCTACACCTTC. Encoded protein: CARSLRSIYGYTF.

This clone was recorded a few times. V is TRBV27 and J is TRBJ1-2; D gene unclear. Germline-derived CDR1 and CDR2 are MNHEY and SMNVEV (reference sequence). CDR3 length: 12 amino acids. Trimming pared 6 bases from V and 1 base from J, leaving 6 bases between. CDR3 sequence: CASREGNYGYTF. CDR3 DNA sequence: TGTGCCAGCAGGGAGGGTAACTATGGCTACACCTTC.

The CDR3 protein is CASSFGQGEKLFF. Written as DNA, the CDR3 is TGTGCCAGCAGCTTCGGACAGGGGGAAAAACTGTTTTTT. This rearrangement joins TRBV7-3 to TRBJ1-4; the match to TRBD1 covers 9 bases. The V gene end was trimmed by 3 bases and the J gene end by 8 bases; junction bases not matched to a gene: 1. Germline V gene data show CDR1 as SGHTA and CDR2 as FQGTGA. The CDR3 covers 13 residues.

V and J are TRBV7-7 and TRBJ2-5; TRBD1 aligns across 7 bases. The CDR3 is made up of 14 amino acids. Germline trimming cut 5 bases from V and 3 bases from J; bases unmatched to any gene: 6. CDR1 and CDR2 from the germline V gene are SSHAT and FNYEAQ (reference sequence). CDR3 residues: CASSQTGTEETQYF. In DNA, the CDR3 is TGTGCCAGCAGCCAGACGGGGACAGAAGAGACCCAGTACTTC.

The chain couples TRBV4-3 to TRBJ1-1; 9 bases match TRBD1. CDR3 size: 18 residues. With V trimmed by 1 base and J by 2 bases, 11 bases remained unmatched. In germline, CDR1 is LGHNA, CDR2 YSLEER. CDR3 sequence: CASSQVQTGTGRNTEAFF. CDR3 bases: TGCGCCAGCAGCCAAGTCCAAACCGGGACAGGGAGAAACACTGAAGCTTTCTTT.

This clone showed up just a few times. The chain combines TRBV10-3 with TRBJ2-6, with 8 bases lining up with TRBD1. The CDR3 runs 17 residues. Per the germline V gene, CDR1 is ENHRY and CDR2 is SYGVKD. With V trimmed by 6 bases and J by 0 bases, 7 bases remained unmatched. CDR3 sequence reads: CAISPGQVNSGANVLTF. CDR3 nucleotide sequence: TGTGCCATCAGCCCGGGACAGGTGAACTCTGGGGCCAACGTCCTGACTTTC.

The CDR3: CASSLAGNAGAYEQYF. The CDR3 DNA reads as TGCGCCAGCAGCTTGGCCGGAAACGCAGGGGCGTACGAGCAGTACTTC. The chain combines TRBV5-1 with TRBJ2-7; perhaps TRBD1 as D (6 bases). The germline CDR1 and CDR2 sequences are SGHRS and YFSETQ. The V and J ends lost 0 bases and 4 bases respectively, with 17 bases between them. CDR3 length: 16 residues.

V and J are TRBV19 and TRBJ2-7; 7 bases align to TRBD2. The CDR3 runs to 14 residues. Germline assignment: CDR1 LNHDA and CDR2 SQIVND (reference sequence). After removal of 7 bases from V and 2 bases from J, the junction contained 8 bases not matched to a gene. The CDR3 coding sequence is TGTGCCAGTACCCCAGCGGGAAACCCCTACGAGCAGTACTTC. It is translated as CASTPAGNPYEQYF.

DNA for the CDR3: TGTGCCAGCGGGCTTTCGTCCTACGAGCAGTACTTC. The encoded protein is CASGLSSYEQYF. The genes are TRBV5-5 and TRBJ2-7, with no clear D. CDR1 is SGHKS and CDR2 is YYEKEE in the germline V gene (reference sequence). V gave up 7 bases and J gave up 1 base, with 9 bases separating them. This CDR3 spans 12 amino acids.

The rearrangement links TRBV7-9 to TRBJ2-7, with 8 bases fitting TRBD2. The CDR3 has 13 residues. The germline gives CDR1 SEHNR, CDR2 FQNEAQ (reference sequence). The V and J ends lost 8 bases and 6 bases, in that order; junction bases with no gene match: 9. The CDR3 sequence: CASDRGGQGEQYF. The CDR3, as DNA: TGTGCCAGCGACCGGGGGGGCCAGGGCGAGCAGTACTTC.

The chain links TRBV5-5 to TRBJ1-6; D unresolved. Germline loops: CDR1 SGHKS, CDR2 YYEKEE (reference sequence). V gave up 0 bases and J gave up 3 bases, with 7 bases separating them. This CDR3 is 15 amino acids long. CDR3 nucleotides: TGTGCCAGCAGCTTGGAACGGGGCTATAATTCACCCCTCCACTTT. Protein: CASSLERGYNSPLHF.

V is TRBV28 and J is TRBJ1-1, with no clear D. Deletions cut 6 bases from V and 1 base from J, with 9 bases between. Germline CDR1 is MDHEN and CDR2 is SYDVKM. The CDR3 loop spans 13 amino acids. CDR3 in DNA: TGTGCCAGCAGCCCCGCGTCGAACACTGAAGCTTTCTTT. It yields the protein CASSPASNTEAFF.

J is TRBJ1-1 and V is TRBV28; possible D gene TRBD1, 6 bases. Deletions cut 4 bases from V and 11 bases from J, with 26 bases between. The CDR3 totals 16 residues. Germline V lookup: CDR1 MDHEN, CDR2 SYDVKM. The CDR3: CASSSGGDTVWFGAFF. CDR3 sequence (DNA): TGTGCCAGCAGTTCGGGGGGGGACACAGTATGGTTTGGGGCTTTCTTT. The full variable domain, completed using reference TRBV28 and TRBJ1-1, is DVKVTQSSRYLVKRTGEKVFLECVQDMDHENMFWYRQDPGLGLRLIYFSYDVKMKEKGDIPEGYSVSREKKERFSLILESASTNQTSMYLCASSSGGDTVWFGAFFGQGTRLTVV.

CDR3 loop: CASSLESHYGYTF. In DNA form, the CDR3 reads TGTGCCAGCAGCTTAGAGAGTCACTATGGCTACACCTTC. This rearrangement joins TRBV7-6 to TRBJ1-2; D unresolved. The CDR3 covers 13 residues. The ends were cut back, 1 base at V and 3 bases at J, with 6 bases in the middle. The germline V gene encodes CDR1 SGHVS and CDR2 FNYEAQ.

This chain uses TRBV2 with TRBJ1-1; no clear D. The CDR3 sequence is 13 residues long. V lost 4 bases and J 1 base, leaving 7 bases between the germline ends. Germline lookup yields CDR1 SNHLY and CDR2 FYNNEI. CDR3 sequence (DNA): TGTGCCAGCAGTGGAGTCCAGAACACTGAAGCTTTCTTT. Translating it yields CASSGVQNTEAFF.

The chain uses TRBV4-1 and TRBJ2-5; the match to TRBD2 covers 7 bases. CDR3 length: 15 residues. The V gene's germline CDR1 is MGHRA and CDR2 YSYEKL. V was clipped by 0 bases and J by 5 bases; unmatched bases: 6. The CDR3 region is CASSQDPAGWETQYF. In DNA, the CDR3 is TGCGCCAGCAGCCAAGATCCAGCGGGGTGGGAGACCCAGTACTTC.

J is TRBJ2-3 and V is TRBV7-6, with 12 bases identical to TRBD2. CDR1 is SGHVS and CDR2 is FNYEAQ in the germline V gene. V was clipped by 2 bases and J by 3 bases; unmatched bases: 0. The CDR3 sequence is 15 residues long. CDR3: CASSLLAGGTDTQYF. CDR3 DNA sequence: TGTGCCAGCAGCTTACTAGCGGGGGGGACAGATACGCAGTATTTT.

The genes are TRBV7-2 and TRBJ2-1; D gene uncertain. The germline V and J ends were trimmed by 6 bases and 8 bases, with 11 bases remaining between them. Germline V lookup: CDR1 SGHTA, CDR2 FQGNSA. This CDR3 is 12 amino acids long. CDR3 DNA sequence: TGTGCCAGCAGTTATAGCTCCCATGAGCAGTTCTTC. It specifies CASSYSSHEQFF.

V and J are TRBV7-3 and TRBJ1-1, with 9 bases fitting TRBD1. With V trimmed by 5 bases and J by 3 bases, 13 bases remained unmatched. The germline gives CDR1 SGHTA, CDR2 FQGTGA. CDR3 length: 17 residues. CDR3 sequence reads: CASSPRDRVGDYTEAFF. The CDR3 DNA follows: TGTGCCAGCAGCCCGCGGGACAGGGTGGGCGATTACACTGAAGCTTTCTTT.

CDR3: CASSEALNTEAFF. For the CDR3, the DNA is TGTGCCAGCAGTGAGGCCCTGAACACTGAAGCTTTCTTT. V gene TRBV2 combines with J gene TRBJ1-1; D uncertain. Trimming pared 3 bases from V and 0 bases from J, leaving 5 bases between. Germline V gene lookup returns CDR1 SNHLY and CDR2 FYNNEI. This CDR3 is 13 amino acids long.

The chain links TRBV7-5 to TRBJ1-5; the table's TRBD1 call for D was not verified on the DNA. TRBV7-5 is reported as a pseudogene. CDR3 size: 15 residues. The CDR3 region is CARSLRTGGNQPQHF. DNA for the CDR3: TGTGCCAGAAGCTTACGGACAGGGGGCAATCAGCCCCAGCATTTT.

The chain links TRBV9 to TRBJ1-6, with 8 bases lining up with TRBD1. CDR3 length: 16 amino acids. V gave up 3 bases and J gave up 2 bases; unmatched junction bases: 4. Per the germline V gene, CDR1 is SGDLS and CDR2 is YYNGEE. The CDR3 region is CASSARQGTYNSPLHF. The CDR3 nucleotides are TGTGCCAGCAGCGCCAGACAGGGGACCTATAATTCACCCCTCCACTTT.